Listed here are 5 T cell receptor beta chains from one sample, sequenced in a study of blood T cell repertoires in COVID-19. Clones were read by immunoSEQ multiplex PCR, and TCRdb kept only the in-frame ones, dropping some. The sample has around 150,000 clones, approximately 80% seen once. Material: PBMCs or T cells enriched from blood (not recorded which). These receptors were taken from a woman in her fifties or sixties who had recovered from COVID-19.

The CDR3 sequence is CAWSADRSSYNSPLHF. In DNA, the CDR3 is TGTGCCTGGAGCGCCGACAGGAGCTCCTATAATTCACCCCTCCACTTT. The chain is built from TRBV30 and TRBJ1-6; maybe TRBD1 (6 bases). Germline loops: CDR1 GTSNPN, CDR2 SVGIG (reference sequence). V was cut by 3 bases and J by 0 bases, with 12 bases left in between. CDR3 length: 16 residues.

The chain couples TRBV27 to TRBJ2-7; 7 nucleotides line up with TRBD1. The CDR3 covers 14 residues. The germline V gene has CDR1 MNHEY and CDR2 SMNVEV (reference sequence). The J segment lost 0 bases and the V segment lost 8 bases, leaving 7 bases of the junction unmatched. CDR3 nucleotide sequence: TGTGCCAGCCACTCGACAGGGAGCTCCTACGAGCAGTACTTC. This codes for CASHSTGSSYEQYF.

This CDR3 is CASRTYSNQPQHF. In DNA, the CDR3 is TGTGCCAGTAGAACCTATAGCAATCAGCCCCAGCATTTT. The rearrangement joins TRBV19 to TRBJ1-5; D is unclear. CDR3 length: 13 amino acids. V gave up 6 bases and J gave up 0 bases, with 6 bases separating them. Germline V gene data show CDR1 as LNHDA and CDR2 as SQIVND (reference sequence).

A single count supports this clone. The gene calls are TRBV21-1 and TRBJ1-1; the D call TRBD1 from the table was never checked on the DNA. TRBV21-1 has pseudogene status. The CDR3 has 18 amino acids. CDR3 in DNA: TGTGCCAGCAGCCAGGGGGACAGGGGGCGCGGCGGGAACACTGAAGCTTTCTTT. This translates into CASSQGDRGRGGNTEAFF.

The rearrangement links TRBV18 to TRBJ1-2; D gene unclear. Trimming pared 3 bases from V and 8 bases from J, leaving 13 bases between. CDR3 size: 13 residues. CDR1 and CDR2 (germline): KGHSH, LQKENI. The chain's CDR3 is CASSPSGSRGYTF. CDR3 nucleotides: TGTGCCAGCTCACCTAGTGGGTCGAGGGGCTACACCTTC.